This entry describes one T cell receptor (beta chain). No antigen is known for it. J was trimmed by 7 bases and V by 5 bases; bases with no gene match: 9. The CDR3 is 15 amino acids. Germline CDR1 is MDHEN and CDR2 is SYDVKM. TCR beta CDR3 region amplification was performed from RNA transcripts. The primer set for the first-round RT-PCR of the TCR CDR3 was HTBI. TCRdb redid the calling of the multiplex PCR reads with MiXCR, one entry per CDR3 protein. The sample lists about 560,000 distinct CDR3 sequences, approximately 16% occurring once. This sample is part of a study of T cells in Graves' hyperthyroidism and ophthalmopathy. Study-wide findings and caveats: In the blood, most expanded thyroid clonotypes above 0.001 appeared as well.

Stable Graves' hyperthyroidism denoted no ophthalmopathy progression over 18 months. Sequencing was performed on blood. The chain couples TRBV28 to TRBJ2-7, with TRBD1 matching 12 bases. This TCR was recovered from a woman younger than 35 with Graves' hyperthyroidism. DNA of the CDR3: TGTGCCAGCAGTACAAGGGACAGGGGGCTGCGGGAGCAGTACTTC. This encodes CASSTRDRGLREQYF.